The rows below give T cell receptor beta chains drawn from one sample of a study of T cells in Graves' hyperthyroidism and ophthalmopathy. TCRdb independently ran MiXCR on the multiplex PCR reads; one entry per CDR3 protein. The data contain hundreds of thousands of distinct CDR3 sequences, approximately 19% of them singletons. The source material was blood. The receptors derive from a woman aged 18 to 35 with Graves' hyperthyroidism. The CDR3 runs from the conserved cysteine through the conserved F or W. Fields, in order: clone size, V gene, J gene, CDR3 protein. Clone size is shown for a subset of rows, as once, few, many or a class of expanded clone.

>NA|TRBV18|TRBJ2-7
CASSLLSGEQYF
>many|TRBV5-1|TRBJ1-2
CASSFWGHDGYTF
>few|TRBV5-1|TRBJ2-2
CASSFQGPGIGELFF
>few|TRBV6-1|TRBJ2-7
CASSELAAGTSESEQYF
>many|TRBV30|TRBJ1-5
CAWSVRGTIGNQPQHF
>few|TRBV5-1|TRBJ2-2
CASSLESPSTGELFF
>many|TRBV2|TRBJ2-7
CASSVELESHEQYF
>many|TRBV5-4|TRBJ2-7
CASSSPSLLKQYF
>many|TRBV20-1|TRBJ2-5
CSAEERGSQETQYF
>many|TRBV12-3/TRBV12-4|TRBJ2-7
CASIPGVGHNYEQYF
>many|TRBV6-5|TRBJ2-7
CASSQPGGSDSYEQYF
>many|TRBV7-8|TRBJ1-2
CASSLQTGAGGYGYTF
>many|TRBV15|TRBJ1-5
CATAGWGAGNQPQHF
>NA|TRBV9|TRBJ1-2
CASSGAGINYGYTF
>many|TRBV20-1|TRBJ1-2
CSARDGGNGYTF
>many|TRBV14|TRBJ2-5
CASSPGQAAGETQYF
>many|TRBV7-8|TRBJ1-1
CASSLNEVLTEAFF
>few|TRBV3-1|TRBJ2-5
CASSQAPGGPETQYF
>NA|TRBV19|TRBJ1-3
CASSTRVNTIYF
>many|TRBV12-3/TRBV12-4|TRBJ1-2
CASTPSSGISGYTF
>NA|TRBV5-1|TRBJ2-7
CASTWGTLLYDEQYF
>NA|TRBV27|TRBJ2-4
CASSLKVKGNIQYF
>NA|TRBV5-1|TRBJ2-7
CASSVTGLDNYEQYF
>many|TRBV9|TRBJ2-7
CASSATGGKNEQYF
>many|TRBV12-3/TRBV12-4|TRBJ1-3
CASIKGGGNTIYF
>many|TRBV7-8|TRBJ2-7
CASSPDTVRTYEQYF
>NA|TRBV3-1|TRBJ2-2
CASSRGQDHTGELFF
>NA|TRBV6-5|TRBJ1-1
CASSYSGSGTEAFF
>many|TRBV6-5|TRBJ2-7
CASSYSIGRLVYEQYF
>many|TRBV30|TRBJ1-5
CAWRTKGGIGNQPQHF
>many|TRBV6-1|TRBJ2-7
CASSPTAYYEQYF
>NA|TRBV28|TRBJ2-5
CASSAPQETQYF
>many|TRBV27|TRBJ1-2
CASRGPDRVDGYTF
>many|TRBV28|TRBJ1-2
CASSSRDRVQNGYTF
>few|TRBV9|TRBJ2-2
CASSADGELFF
>many|TRBV20-1|TRBJ1-5
CSATHGRFHQPQHF
>many|TRBV6-1|TRBJ1-1
CASSEQRQINTEAFF
>many|TRBV4-2|TRBJ2-7
CASSQGGQRSYEQYF
>many|TRBV6-5|TRBJ1-5
CASSYSKDSSPQHF
>few|TRBV11-2|TRBJ2-2
CASSPWGGRDTGELFF
>many|TRBV13|TRBJ2-6
CASSQGSESGANVLTF
>many|TRBV4-1|TRBJ2-7
CASSQGYRQYSYEQYF
>NA|TRBV30|TRBJ2-3
CAWTGQGTDTQYF
>many|TRBV7-8|TRBJ2-5
CASSFLQGPETQYF
>many|TRBV27|TRBJ2-7
CASMVEGIRGEQYF
>many|TRBV28|TRBJ2-5
CASSQTGIETQYF
>few|TRBV6-4|TRBJ1-3
CASSALRDGDSGNTIYF
>many|TRBV6-5|TRBJ1-5
CASSYSTVGAGNQPQHF
>many|TRBV6-2/TRBV6-3|TRBJ1-1
CASSYTFRLGTVDTEAFF